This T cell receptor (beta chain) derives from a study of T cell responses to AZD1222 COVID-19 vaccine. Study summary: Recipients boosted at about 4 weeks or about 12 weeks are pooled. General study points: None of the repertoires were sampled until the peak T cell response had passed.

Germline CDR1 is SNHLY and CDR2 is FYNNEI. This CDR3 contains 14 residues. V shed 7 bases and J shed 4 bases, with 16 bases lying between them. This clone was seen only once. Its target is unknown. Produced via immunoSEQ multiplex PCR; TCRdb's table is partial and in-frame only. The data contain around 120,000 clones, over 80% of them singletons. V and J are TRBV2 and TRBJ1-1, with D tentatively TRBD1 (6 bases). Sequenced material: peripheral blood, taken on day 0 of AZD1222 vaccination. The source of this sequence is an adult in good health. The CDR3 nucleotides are TGTGCCAGCATTAGTACAGGGTCTAGCACTGAAGCTTTCTTT. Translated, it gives CASISTGSSTEAFF. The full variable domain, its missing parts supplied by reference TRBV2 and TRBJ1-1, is EPEVTQTPSHQVTQMGQEVILRCVPISNHLYFYWYRQILGQKVEFLVSFYNNEISEKSEIFDDQFSVERPDGSNFTLKIRSTKLEDSAMYFCASISTGSSTEAFFGQGTRLTVV.